These T cell receptor beta chains were read from a single sample in a study of cytomegalovirus exposure and HLA in healthy donors. TCRdb's copy holds only in-frame clones and misses some; the assay was immunoSEQ multiplex PCR. Of over 150,000 clones in the sample, more than 65% are singletons; the top ten hold around 3%. The sample was PBMCs. These receptors were taken from a woman aged 40 to 50 in good health and CMV-seropositive. Both conserved end residues are part of each CDR3. The D gene is left open where the match is weak.

J gene	V gene	D gene	CDR3 protein
TRBJ1-1	TRBV19	-	CASSIQMNTEAFF
TRBJ2-3	TRBV6-1	TRBD2	CASSGLSGISTDTQYF
TRBJ2-7	TRBV18	-	CASSPQTDSYEQYF
TRBJ2-7	TRBV5-6	-	CASRKAAYEQYF
TRBJ1-2	TRBV6-6	-	CASRRNGREDYGYTF
TRBJ1-2	TRBV5-5	-	CASSPPGLANYGYTF
TRBJ2-5	TRBV7-3	TRBD2	CASSLFAGGQETQYF
TRBJ2-2	TRBV7-2	-	CASSPRGAGPTGELFF
TRBJ2-7	TRBV10-1	TRBD1	CASRPDRDSSYEQYF
TRBJ2-1	TRBV5-6	TRBD2	CASSLGLAGGYNEQFF
TRBJ1-2	TRBV4-1	-	CASSQTQQGLYGYTF
TRBJ1-2	TRBV25-1	-	CASRQTPLGYPF
TRBJ2-7	TRBV6-6	-	CASMASEYEQYF
TRBJ2-2	TRBV7-3	-	CASSLDGGSGELFF
TRBJ2-2	TRBV9	TRBD1	CASSPTGQDTGELFF
TRBJ2-5	TRBV18	-	CASSPGVRGETQYF
TRBJ2-5	TRBV6-5	-	CASSYSYEQETQYF
TRBJ2-5	TRBV5-1	TRBD2	CASSFGGGQETQYF
TRBJ2-1	TRBV7-2	TRBD1	CASSLAGGQGGEQFF
TRBJ1-2	TRBV9	TRBD1	CASSPERQGGNYGYTF
TRBJ2-3	TRBV18	TRBD2	CASSPLAGAADTQYF
TRBJ1-5	TRBV2	TRBD1	CASGGRISNQPQHF
TRBJ1-6	TRBV7-6	-	CASSLGEGISYNSPLHF
TRBJ1-4	TRBV20-1	-	CSARPGEKLFF
TRBJ2-5	TRBV9	TRBD2	CASSVSLAGGRQETQYF
TRBJ2-2	TRBV7-2	-	CASRKRGNTGELFF
TRBJ1-2	TRBV27	-	CASSVGLFYGYTF
TRBJ2-2	TRBV29-1	-	CSVVGGANTGELFF
TRBJ2-3	TRBV19	-	CASSIDVPAGLSTDTQYF
TRBJ2-1	TRBV7-9	-	CASSQYGTNNEQFF
TRBJ2-7	TRBV6-5	TRBD1	CACSAGTGGTYEQYF
TRBJ1-2	TRBV5-1	TRBD1	CASSPGTGGLYGYTF
TRBJ2-3	TRBV27	TRBD2	CASSKSGLALQIPDTQYF
TRBJ2-2	TRBV7-2	-	CASGSQNLFPANTGELFF
TRBJ1-2	TRBV2	-	CASRRAPSNYGYTF
TRBJ1-1	TRBV15	TRBD1	CATSKYDRGTEAFF
TRBJ1-1	TRBV14	-	CASSQDFSLTEAFF
TRBJ2-7	TRBV7-9	TRBD2	CASSLWRGSVDEQYF
TRBJ2-7	TRBV7-8	-	CASSALEAISYEQYF
TRBJ2-7	TRBV5-5	TRBD1	CASYRGPYEQYF
TRBJ2-2	TRBV5-1	TRBD2	CASSLAGLAGGANTGELFF
TRBJ1-2	TRBV5-6	-	CASTLAGRDNGYPF
TRBJ2-3	TRBV19	-	CASSRTATTDTQYF
TRBJ2-1	TRBV2	-	CASSERGGYNEQFF
TRBJ1-3	TRBV7-9	-	CASSLVSGEAGNTIYF
TRBJ2-2	TRBV23-1	TRBD2	CASSQFGGANTGELFF
TRBJ2-3	TRBV7-2	TRBD2	CASSLGLAVSTDTQYF
TRBJ1-2	TRBV6-5	TRBD1	CASKRTGGNYGYTF
TRBJ1-5	TRBV28	-	CASSLRGGSGNQPQHF
TRBJ1-1	TRBV5-6	TRBD1	CASRPRPRDSIAFF
TRBJ2-2	TRBV5-1	-	CASSTTTPNTGELFF
TRBJ1-4	TRBV6-5	TRBD1	CASSYSGTGEKLFF
TRBJ1-2	TRBV5-4	TRBD1	CASSRTGDGYTF
TRBJ1-6	TRBV6-1	-	CASSEGQGRYNSPLHF
TRBJ1-5	TRBV21-1	-	CASSKLRWDRGNQPQHF
TRBJ1-2	TRBV9	-	CASSSNYGYPF
TRBJ1-5	TRBV6-1	-	CASSTDEGGNQPQHF